This T cell receptor (beta chain) came from a study of blood T cell repertoires in COVID-19. TCRdb's copy holds only in-frame clones and misses some; the assay was immunoSEQ multiplex PCR. Of a few hundred thousand clones detected, approximately 91% appear once; the ten largest clones hold under 15%. This clone was seen only once. The specimen sequenced was peripheral blood. The TCR comes from a woman aged 60 to 75 with acute or convalescent COVID-19.

As DNA, the CDR3 is TGTGCCAGCAGCGTAGAGGCAGGCCGATACACTGAAGCTTTCTTT. Translating it yields CASSVEAGRYTEAFF. The genes are TRBV9 and TRBJ1-1; no reliable D call. Trimming left V 0 bases short and J 3 bases short, with 12 bases between. The CDR3 has 15 residues. The germline CDR1 and CDR2 sequences are SGDLS and YYNGEE.